This TCR beta chain was recovered during a study of OX40 agonist ivuxolimab in advanced cancers. Background on the study: The dose of intravenous ivuxolimab that patients received every 2 weeks ranged from 0.01 to 10 mg/kg.

V lost 6 bases and J lost 0, with 21 bases in between. The CDR3 loop spans 17 amino acids. Germline loops: CDR1 SGHNT, CDR2 YYREEE (reference sequence). Profiled with immunoSEQ multiplex PCR; TCRdb holds only in-frame clones, not every one. The sample has about 46,000 clones; approximately 80% are singletons. The chain combines TRBV5-4 with TRBJ1-1; D may be TRBD1 (5 bases). The sample was CD4+ or CD8+ T cells sorted from blood, taken in a trial of the OX40 agonist ivuxolimab. The sequence was collected from an adult with an advanced solid tumor such as melanoma, head and neck, liver or kidney cancer. The DNA of the CDR3 is TGTGCCAGCAAAAGGGTCGGGGACCGCGTCTTGAACACTGAAGCTTTCTTT. As protein: CASKRVGDRVLNTEAFF.